The TCR beta chain described here comes from a study of CD4 T cells in relation to SARS-CoV-2 and coronaviruses listed by TCRdb under 2021. Looking at the study overall: The ViraFEST assay cultured PBMCs with antigen for nine to eleven days, then sequenced TCR beta CDR3s to find antigen-specific clonal expansions. Shared crossreactive spike epitopes were mapped to their HLA restriction using patient-derived lymphoblastoid cell lines. An HIV-1 Nef peptide pool or a culture without peptide was used as the negative reference condition. At the level of individual TCR clonotypes, the study measured memory CD4+ T cell crossreactivity between SARS-CoV-2 spike protein and common cold coronavirus spike proteins. Samples from a few pre-COVID donors and the naive versus memory experiments were sequenced with the Adaptive Biotechnologies TCR-sequencing kit; other data were Illumina-based. A different, Illumina-based TCR-beta assay was used to sequence expansion assays from other donors in the study. Findings and caveats that apply to the study as a whole: Memory CD4+ clonotypes crossrecognizing SARS-CoV-2 and at least one common cold coronavirus spike were found in approximately 60% of donors. Pre-pandemic and post-infection samples were not both contributed by any donor, so tracing of the source of pre-existing responses was limited. Since the crossreactivity analysis centred on spike protein, crossreactivity against other viral proteins was not assessed. Small numbers of patients and of tested TCRs were a limitation of the study. Significantly weaker SARS-CoV-2-driven expansion was shown by crossreactive clones than by monoreactive clones, consistent with antigenic imprinting.

The library was built by means of the immunoSEQ multiplex PCR assay. In the authors' own workflow: During preprocessing, nonproductive sequences were removed, along with CDR3s that did not begin with C, did not end with F or W, or were shorter than 7 amino acids. The MANAFEST web app was used to call antigen-specific clonotypes on the basis of expansion compared with the reference and with other culture wells. A clone counted as positive if significantly expanded in 2 of 3 replicate wells versus the reference culture at FDR below 0.05. Positive clones also required significant expansion versus all other tandem wells and an odds ratio above 5. CDR3 homology was measured as pairwise Levenshtein distance, computed with the stringdist R package after trimming three terminal residues from each end. TCRdb obtained this table from immuneACCESS and retained in-frame rearrangements with V and J assigned. These tables miss some clones; where compared with another copy, unresolved V genes account for less than half of the shortfall, and the remainder is unexplained. The V and J calls and the clone size are those of that table, but D and trimming were determined from the DNA. The sample table lists approximately 24,000 clones, roughly 80% of them with a count of one. The top ten clonotypes cover roughly 12% of the sample.

V is reduced by 6 bases and J by 2 bases, leaving a spacing of 13 bases between them. Sequences KGHSH (CDR1) and LQKENI (CDR2) are obtained from the germline V gene. CDR3 length: 14 amino acids, cysteine to phenylalanine. CDR3 DNA only is kept here, 42 bases in frame from base 1. CD4+ T cells from unexposed donors were collected before the COVID-19 pandemic (2011-2018). After more than 9 days of culture, CD4+ T cells were isolated with the EasySep CD4+ T cell isolation kit. As cell numbers permitted, CD4+ T cells from unexposed donors were tested for reactivity to SARS-CoV-2 S and N and to four common cold coronavirus spike pools. Each well received two million PBMCs, cultured in IMDM supplemented with approximately 4.5% human AB serum and roughly 9.5 IU/ml IL-2. Half of the culture medium was replaced with fresh IL-2-containing medium on days 3 and 7. In general, every peptide culture condition was set up in three replicate wells. The leukapheresis product used for the unexposed donors was purchased from a commercial source. PBMCs were isolated from leukapheresis product or whole blood by Ficoll-Paque PLUS gradient centrifugation. PBMCs were either cryopreserved at -140 degrees C or used fresh in the expansion assay. The QIAamp Micro DNA Kit was used to extract genomic DNA from the CD4+ T cells.

Of note for this clone: The target of this receptor is not known. No base-level quality is on record; no much larger clone is a single base apart.

The V and J genes are TRBV18 and TRBJ2-5; D gene: possibly TRBD2, on 5 matching bases. The TCR originated in a human donor in good health. Sequencing was performed on CD4+ T cells from PBMCs, cultured in vitro. The DNA sequence is given as TGTGCCAGCTCCCGAGGGTCAACGCAAGAGACCCAGTACTTC. Translation gives CASSRGSTQETQYF.